Listed below are T cell receptor beta chains from one sample, sequenced in a study of blood T cells in healthy people across ages. TCRdb re-analysed the 5' RACE reads in MiXCR, keeping a single row per CDR3 protein. This sample has roughly 1.5 million distinct CDR3 sequences, with roughly 43% found just once. Material for sequencing was blood. All receptors derive from a woman younger than 35 in good health. CDR3s include the opening cysteine and the closing phenylalanine or tryptophan. A D gene is named only where the DNA matches it firmly. Not every row has a clone size; where given, it reads once, few, many or a size class.

NA TRBJ1-2 NA TRBV29-1 TGCAGCGTTGACCGAGGAGGGGTGGACTATGGCCACACCTTC CSVDRGGVDYGHTF
once TRBJ2-5 NA TRBV20-1 TGCAGTGCTACTTCCCCCATGACAGACAATGAGCAGTACTTC CSATSPMTDNEQYF
NA TRBJ2-1 NA TRBV27 TGTGCCAGCAGTTTATCGGTAGCGATCGCCTACAATGAGCAGTTCTTC CASSLSVAIAYNEQFF
NA TRBJ1-1 NA TRBV29-1 TGCAGCGTGGGGGGTACATTGAAGACTGAAGCTTTCTTT CSVGGTLKTEAFF
NA TRBJ2-5 TRBD1 TRBV20-1 TGCAGTGCTTCCGCACCGGGACAGGGGGGAGAGACCCAGTACTTC CSASAPGQGGETQYF
NA TRBJ2-1 NA TRBV9 TGTGCCAGCAGCATCTGGACTACTACTCTCAATGAGCGGTTCTTC CASSIWTTTLNERFF
few TRBJ1-4 NA TRBV20-1 TGCAGTGCGTACGACACCGGAAGAAATGAAAAACTGTTTTTT CSAYDTGRNEKLFF
NA TRBJ2-1 TRBD2 TRBV4-2 TGTGCCAGCAGCCACGGGACTAGCGAGGACAATGAGCAGTTCTTC CASSHGTSEDNEQFF
NA TRBJ2-2 TRBD2 TRBV30 TGTGCCCGTAGCGGGATTGGGAGGGAGCTGTTTTTT CARSGIGRELFF
NA TRBJ2-3 TRBD1 TRBV10-3 TGTGCCGTCAGATCCTCGGTCCGGACAGGGCGTAGTCCTGGCACAGATACGCAGTATTTT CAVRSSVRTGRSPGTDTQYF
few TRBJ2-5 NA TRBV4-2 TGTGCCAGCAGCCAAGTAGGGGGAGAAGAGACCCAGTACTTC CASSQVGGEETQYF
few TRBJ2-7 NA TRBV27 TGTGCCAGCAGGGATTCATTGTCCGTTGAGCAGTACTTC CASRDSLSVEQYF
NA TRBJ2-3 TRBD2 TRBV3-1 TGTGCCAGCAGCCAAGGAAGAATAGCGGGACCAGATACGCAGTATTTT CASSQGRIAGPDTQYF
NA TRBJ1-4 NA TRBV5-1 TGCGCCAGCAGCTTGGCCGTTAGCGGAGCTAATGAAAAACTGTTTTTT CASSLAVSGANEKLFF
NA TRBJ2-1 NA TRBV5-6 TGTGCCAGCAGCTTCGGCTCCCTCAATGAGCAGTTCTTC CASSFGSLNEQFF
NA TRBJ2-1 TRBD2 TRBV20-1 TGCAGTGCTAGATGGCGGGAGAACTACAATGAGCAGTTCTTC CSARWRENYNEQFF
NA TRBJ2-7 NA TRBV14 TGTGCCAGCAGCCCCCTACGGGAAGCCTACGAGCAGTACTTC CASSPLREAYEQYF
NA TRBJ2-7 TRBD1 TRBV20-1 TGCAGTGCTCCTCCGACAGGGAGTTCCTACGAGCAGTACTTC CSAPPTGSSYEQYF
NA TRBJ1-2 TRBD1 TRBV7-2 TGTGCCAGCAGCCGTGCCGACAGGGCCAACTATGGCTACACCTTC CASSRADRANYGYTF
NA TRBJ2-7 NA TRBV20-1 TGCAGTGCTAGGACCGGGGGCGGGACCTACGAGCAGTACTTC CSARTGGGTYEQYF
few TRBJ2-7 TRBD1 TRBV6-5 TGTGCCAGCAGTCTGGACAGGTCCTACTACGAGCAGTACTTC CASSLDRSYYEQYF
NA TRBJ2-2 NA TRBV5-1 TGCGCCAGCCACAGGGACGCGAACACCGGGGAGCTGTTTTTT CASHRDANTGELFF
few TRBJ2-7 TRBD2 TRBV29-1 TGCAGCGTTGCCACCCGACTAGCGGAGCCGTACGAGCAGTACTTC CSVATRLAEPYEQYF
NA TRBJ1-1 NA TRBV6-1 TGTGCCAGCAGTGACTGCAGCCAAAACCCGAACACTGAAGCTTTCTTT CASSDCSQNPNTEAFF
NA TRBJ2-1 NA TRBV6-2/TRBV6-3 TGTGCCAGCAGGGAGGAGAGGGTAGATTCGGATGAGCAGTTCTTC CASREERVDSDEQFF
few TRBJ2-7 TRBD2 TRBV7-2 TGTGCCAGCAGCTTAACCGGGACTAGCGTCTACGAGCAGTACTTC CASSLTGTSVYEQYF